This TCR beta chain was sequenced for a study of CD8 T cells in ankylosing spondylitis. Germline-derived CDR1 and CDR2 are SGHVS and FQNEAQ. The J segment lost 7 bases and the V segment lost 2 bases, leaving 8 bases of the junction unmatched. The CDR3 has 15 residues. TCRdb itself ran the 5' RACE reads through MiXCR, one entry per CDR3 protein. Of 250,000 to 400,000 distinct CDR3 sequences detected, 11% appear once; the ten largest clones hold roughly 9.2%. The table lists this clonotype with a few counts. The target antigen is unknown. The study, taken as a whole, reports: Relatively scarce in peripheral blood, disease-linked clones were CD8+. A TCR beta motif of several highly homologous variants seemed to mark ankylosing spondylitis blood.

Source material: blood, either unsorted or a sorted T cell fraction (not recorded which). The clonotype was recovered from a female donor with ankylosing spondylitis or in good health (not recorded which). This sequence joins TRBV7-8 and TRBJ1-1; 9 bases agree with TRBD1. This CDR3 is CASSLIGQGKGEAFF. In DNA, the CDR3 is TGTGCCAGCAGCTTAATCGGACAGGGGAAAGGTGAAGCTTTCTTT.